The sequence of this TCR beta chain was determined in a study of monozygotic twins with inflammatory bowel disease. Germline lookup yields CDR1 SQVTM and CDR2 ANQGSEA. This CDR3 comprises 14 residues. TCRdb re-analyzed the 5' RACE reads; it lists each CDR3 protein once, without DNA. The sample has more than 300,000 distinct CDR3 sequences. Sequenced material: blood. V is TRBV29-1 and J is TRBJ2-5; TCRdb lists TRBD1, though no DNA is available to test this call. This TCR was sampled from a human donor with ulcerative colitis or Crohn's disease, or a healthy co-twin of an affected twin (not recorded which). The CDR3 loop is CSVLPLTAVWAQYF.